This T cell receptor (beta chain) derives from a study of chemoradiotherapy in HPV16-positive cancers. In the study overall: Candidate HPV-specific clones and shared TCR motifs came from two HPV16-positive patients. General study findings and limits: HPV-responsive T-cell expansion during chemoradiotherapy was linked to improved recurrence-free survival in HPV16-positive patients. Candidate HPV-specific clones and E7-related TCR motifs grew in tumor during treatment.

This clone was observed once. Its antigen is currently unknown. Sequencing was performed with immunoSEQ multiplex PCR; in TCRdb, only in-frame clones are kept and a portion is missing. This table has about 13,000 clones, roughly 88% appearing once. The CDR3 totals 14 residues. V shed 2 bases and J 6 bases; nucleotides not matched to a gene: 1. From germline, CDR1 is SNHLY and CDR2 FYNNEI. The clonotype originates from a human donor with HPV-associated anogenital cancer. Sequenced material: blood, taken from a patient who underwent chemoradiotherapy. The chain uses TRBV2 and TRBJ2-2; 9 bases align to TRBD1. CDR3 DNA sequence: TGTGCCAGCAGTGAAAACAGGGGGCCCGGGGAGCTGTTTTTT. It codes for CASSENRGPGELFF.